A selection of T cell receptor beta chains follows, all from one sample in a study of regulatory T cells in long-lasting Graves disease. MiXCR, applied by TCRdb to the multiplex PCR reads, yields one record per CDR3 protein. This table has approximately 310,000 distinct CDR3 sequences, 18% appearing once. The source was peripheral blood mononuclear cells (PBMCs), collected at new diagnosis, from a patient treated with antithyroid drugs. Every receptor here comes from a female donor with Graves disease. CDR3s include the opening cysteine and the closing phenylalanine or tryptophan. The listing skips clone size in some rows; elsewhere it reads once, few, many or a size class.

TRBV6-5,.,TRBJ2-1,CASSYGAGPRVF
TRBV30,many,TRBJ2-5,CAWRRVMGGQETQYF
TRBV19,.,TRBJ2-7,CASSIEVETAAYEQYF
TRBV6-2/TRBV6-3,many,TRBJ2-3,CASSTAGTSGGTSTDTQYF
TRBV28,once,TRBJ2-5,CASSLIQAGQETQYF
TRBV6-4,.,TRBJ2-3,CASSLQGEASDTQYF
TRBV6-1,many,TRBJ2-3,CASRPPGQGPTDTQYF
TRBV7-9,many,TRBJ2-3,CASSLSLTDTQYF
TRBV12-3/TRBV12-4,many,TRBJ2-1,CASRDQGLAGSEQFF
TRBV6-1,many,TRBJ2-1,CASSDGGSSYNEQFF
TRBV11-3,.,TRBJ2-7,CASAGWSYEQYF
TRBV20-1,many,TRBJ2-7,CSGLGQDTYEQYF
TRBV19,many,TRBJ2-7,CASRGESYEQYF
TRBV25-1,many,TRBJ1-1,CASSEMRDVGGRAFF
TRBV6-1,few,TRBJ2-3,CASSELAGSTDTQYF
TRBV7-2,few,TRBJ2-3,CASSLGRTSGRAGDTQYF
TRBV11-2,many,TRBJ2-1,CASSLVTAGEQFF
TRBV3-1,.,TRBJ2-3,CASSSLRGNTDTQYF
TRBV19,few,TRBJ2-2,CASSIDLSDTGELFF
TRBV4-1,few,TRBJ2-3,CASSQDFLAGTINTDTQYF
TRBV20-1,many,TRBJ2-5,CSADEGRMQETQYF
TRBV25-1,few,TRBJ2-1,CARRKQGNEQFF
TRBV30,many,TRBJ2-1,CAWEGASGMGEQFF
TRBV3-1,many,TRBJ2-7,CASSQDYERDPYEQYF
TRBV20-1,.,.,CSAGPSGSLNNEQFF
TRBV5-1,many,TRBJ2-7,CASSPPGMSEQYF
TRBV24-1,many,TRBJ1-5,CATSESGSNQPQHF
TRBV28,many,TRBJ2-2,CASSFNPQRGANTGELFF
TRBV18,many,.,CASSPMAEDQYF
TRBV12-3/TRBV12-4,.,TRBJ2-7,CASSTPQQGFYEQYF
TRBV2,.,TRBJ1-4,CASSEGDLLWKLFF
TRBV12-3/TRBV12-4,many,TRBJ1-2,CASSLGTGYGYTF
TRBV12-5,many,TRBJ2-7,CASGLSPIAGNPYEQYF
TRBV11-2,.,TRBJ2-1,CASSTGSYSEQFF
TRBV11-2,many,TRBJ2-1,CASSSGTSGSRWFF
TRBV6-1,many,TRBJ2-2,CASREPGHNTGELFF
TRBV12-3/TRBV12-4,few,TRBJ1-4,CASSSLQGWGEKLFF
TRBV4-2,.,TRBJ2-3,CASSQVAGGTDTQYF
TRBV20-1,.,TRBJ1-5,CSALQGARRGNQPQHF
TRBV18,many,TRBJ2-3,CASSPLPVASGGTDTQYF
TRBV5-4,.,TRBJ2-5,CASSFSGSETQYF
TRBV6-2/TRBV6-3,many,TRBJ2-1,CASSYWDTGYNEQFF
TRBV9,many,TRBJ2-1,CASSARSGSDNEQFF
TRBV20-1,many,TRBJ1-1,CSTETGGAMNTEAFF
TRBV2,many,TRBJ2-2,CASGLGELFF
TRBV3-1,many,TRBJ2-7,CASSQTSGSGNEQYF
TRBV6-2/TRBV6-3,.,TRBJ2-4,CASSYASEGAKNIQYF
TRBV12-3/TRBV12-4,many,TRBJ2-5,CASSLGQGSQYF
TRBV27,many,TRBJ1-5,CASSLSVGGRQPQHF
TRBV30,.,TRBJ2-3,CAWSESADTQYF
TRBV12-5,many,TRBJ1-2,CASGLSLLGQGRNDYGYTF
TRBV6-1,.,TRBJ1-4,CASSPQTGSNEKLFF
TRBV6-1,many,TRBJ2-7,CASSKRLAWDEQYF
TRBV3-1,.,TRBJ2-7,CASSQVGLDRRFEQYF
TRBV24-1,.,TRBJ2-5,CATSGSRTGALQETQYF